This passage covers 7 T cell receptor beta chains from one sample sequenced in a study of shared clonotypes between healthy human individuals. Profiled with immunoSEQ multiplex PCR; TCRdb holds only in-frame clones, not every one. Among about 1 million clones, roughly 80% were seen once, and the ten largest hold 1.4% to 1.5%. Sequencing was carried out using memory CD4+ T cells sorted from blood. Subset indicated: CD45RA-negative fraction. Every receptor here comes from a man between 18 and 29 years old in good health.

This clone was observed at least ten times. At one of its ends the junction is not consistent with the germline gene, which may arise from a read error. The chain is built from TRBV29-1 and TRBJ1-1, with D maybe TRBD1 (5 bases). The germline V gene encodes CDR1 SQVTM and CDR2 ANQGSEA. The CDR3 has 9 amino acids. CDR3 loop: CSVEEGPTF. Written as DNA, the CDR3 is TGCAGCGTTGAAGAGGGGCCCACCTTT.

This clone was seen more than once but under ten times. The V and J genes are TRBV25-1 and TRBJ1-1, with D perhaps matching TRBD1 (6 bases). CDR3 length: 11 amino acids. Germline V gene lookup returns CDR1 MGHDK and CDR2 SYGVNS. V lost 8 bases and J lost 8, with 12 bases in between. DNA of the CDR3: TGTGCCAGCGGGAGGACAGAGGAAGCTTTCTTT. Encoded protein: CASGRTEEAFF.

The rearrangement uses TRBV6-5 and TRBJ2-3; 8 bases agree with TRBD2. Germline-derived CDR1 and CDR2 are MNHEY and SVGAGI. The V segment lost 1 base and the J segment 0 bases; nucleotides outside the gene matches: 3. The length of the CDR3 is 16 residues. CDR3 nucleotide sequence: TGTGCCAGCAGTTACTTACTAGCGGCTAGCACAGATACGCAGTATTTT. Translation: CASSYLLAASTDTQYF.

With respect to this clone: The germline gene is not matched at one end of the junction; a read error may be the cause. CDR3 sequence: CASSQTRTGF. Written as DNA, the CDR3 is TGTGCCAGCTCGCAAACAAGGACAGGGTTT. The chain recombines TRBV7-9 with TRBJ2-3; 8 bases are shared with TRBD1. This CDR3 comprises 10 residues. Looked up from germline, CDR1 is SEHNR and CDR2 is FQNEAQ (reference sequence). The full variable domain, in which reference TRBV7-9 and TRBJ2-3 provide the parts outside the CDR3, is DTGVSQNPRHKITKRGQNVTFRCDPISEHNRLYWYRQTLGQGPEFLTYFQNEAQLEKSRLLSDRFSAERPKGSFSTLEIQRTEQGDSAMYLCASSQTRTGFGPGTRLTVL.

Note on this clone: Other DNA sequences in the same sample also yield this CDR3. This CDR3 is CAIRGLAGADNEQFF. In DNA, the CDR3 is TGTGCCATCAGAGGACTAGCGGGGGCCGACAATGAGCAGTTCTTC. The chain has TRBV10-3 and TRBJ2-1; 13 bases align to TRBD2. The germline gives CDR1 ENHRY, CDR2 SYGVKD. J was trimmed by 5 bases and V by 6 bases; bases with no gene match: 4. The CDR3 is made up of 15 amino acids.

V and J are TRBV10-3 and TRBJ2-5, with 7 bases matching TRBD2. Matching the DNA end better, TRBJ2-7 makes the J call doubtful. Per the germline V gene, CDR1 is ENHRY and CDR2 is SYGVKD. This CDR3 region has 15 residues. CDR3 loop: CAISEGGGSSYEQYF. CDR3 DNA: TGTGCCATCAGTGAGGGCGGGGGAAGCTCCTACGAGCAGTACTTC.

This clone appeared a single time. The rearrangement links TRBV5-1 to TRBJ1-1; D perhaps matches TRBD1 (5 bases). The length of the CDR3 is 17 residues. Germline-derived CDR1 and CDR2 are SGHRS and YFSETQ. Trimming stripped 0 bases from V and 3 bases from J, with 18 bases between. The CDR3 protein is CASSLGQGRNRDTEAFF. The DNA for the CDR3 is TGCGCCAGCAGCTTGGGGCAGGGTCGGAATCGGGACACTGAAGCTTTCTTT.